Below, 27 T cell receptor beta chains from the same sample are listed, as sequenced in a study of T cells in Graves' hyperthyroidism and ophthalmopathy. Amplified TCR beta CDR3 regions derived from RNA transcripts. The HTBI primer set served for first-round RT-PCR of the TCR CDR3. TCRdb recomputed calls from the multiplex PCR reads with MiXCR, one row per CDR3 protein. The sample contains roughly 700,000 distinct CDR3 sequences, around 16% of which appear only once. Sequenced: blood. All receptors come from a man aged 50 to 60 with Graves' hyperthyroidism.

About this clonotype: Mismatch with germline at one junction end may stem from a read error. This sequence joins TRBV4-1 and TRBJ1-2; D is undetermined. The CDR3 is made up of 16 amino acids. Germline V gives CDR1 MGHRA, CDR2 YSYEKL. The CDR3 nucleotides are TGTGCCAGCAGCCAAGATTGGAGACACCCTTACGATGGCTACACCTTC. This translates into CASSQDWRHPYDGYTF.

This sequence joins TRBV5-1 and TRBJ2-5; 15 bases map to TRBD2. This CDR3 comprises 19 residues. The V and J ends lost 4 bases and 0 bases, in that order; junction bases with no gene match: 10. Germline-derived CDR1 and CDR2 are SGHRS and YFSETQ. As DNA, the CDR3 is TGCGCCAGCAGCCTAAGCCCCGGGACTAGCGGGGGGTACCAAGAGACCCAGTACTTC. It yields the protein CASSLSPGTSGGYQETQYF. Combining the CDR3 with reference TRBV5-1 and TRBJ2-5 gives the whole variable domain KAGVTQTPRYLIKTRGQQVTLSCSPISGHRSVSWYQQTPGQGLQFLFEYFSETQRNKGNFPGRFSGRQFSNSRSEMNVSTLELGDSALYLCASSLSPGTSGGYQETQYFGPGTRLLVL.

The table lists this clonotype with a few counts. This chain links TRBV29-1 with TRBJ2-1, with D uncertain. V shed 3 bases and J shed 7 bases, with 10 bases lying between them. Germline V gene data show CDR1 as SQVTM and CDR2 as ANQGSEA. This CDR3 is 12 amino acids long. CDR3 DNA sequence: TGCAGCGTTGACGGTCTAGGGAATGAGCAGTTCTTC. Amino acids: CSVDGLGNEQFF.

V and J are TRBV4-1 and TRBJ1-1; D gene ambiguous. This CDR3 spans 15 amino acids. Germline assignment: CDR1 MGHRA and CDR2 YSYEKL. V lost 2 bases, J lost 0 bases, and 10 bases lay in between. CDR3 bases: TGCGCCAGCAGCCAACGCACCCGCTTGAACACTGAAGCTTTCTTT. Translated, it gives CASSQRTRLNTEAFF.

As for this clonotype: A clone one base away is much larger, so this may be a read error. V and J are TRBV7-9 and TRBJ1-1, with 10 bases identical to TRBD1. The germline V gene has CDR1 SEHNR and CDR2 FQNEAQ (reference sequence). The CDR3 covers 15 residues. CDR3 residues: CASSFGDRGGTEALF. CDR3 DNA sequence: TGTGCCAGCAGCTTTGGGGACAGGGGCGGCACTGAAGCTTTGTTT.

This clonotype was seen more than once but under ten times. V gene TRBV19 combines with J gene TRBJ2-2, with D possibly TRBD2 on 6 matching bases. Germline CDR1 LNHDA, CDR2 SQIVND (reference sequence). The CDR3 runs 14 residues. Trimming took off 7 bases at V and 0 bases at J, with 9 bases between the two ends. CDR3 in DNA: TGTGCCAGTAACCGCGGGACGAACACCGGGGAGCTGTTTTTT. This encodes CASNRGTNTGELFF.

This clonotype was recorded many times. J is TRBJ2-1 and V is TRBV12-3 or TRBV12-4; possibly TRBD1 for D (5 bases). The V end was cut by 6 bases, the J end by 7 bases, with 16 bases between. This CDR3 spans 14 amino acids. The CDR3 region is CASRPTPGLNEQFF. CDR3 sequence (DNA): TGTGCCAGCAGACCGACCCCAGGGTTAAATGAGCAGTTCTTC.

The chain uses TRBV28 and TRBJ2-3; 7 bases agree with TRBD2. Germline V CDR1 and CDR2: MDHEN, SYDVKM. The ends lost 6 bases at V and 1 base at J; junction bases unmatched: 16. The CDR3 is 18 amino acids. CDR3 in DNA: TGTGCCAGCAGCCCCCAAAAACTAGCGTTCGATCGCACAGATACGCAGTATTTT. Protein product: CASSPQKLAFDRTDTQYF.

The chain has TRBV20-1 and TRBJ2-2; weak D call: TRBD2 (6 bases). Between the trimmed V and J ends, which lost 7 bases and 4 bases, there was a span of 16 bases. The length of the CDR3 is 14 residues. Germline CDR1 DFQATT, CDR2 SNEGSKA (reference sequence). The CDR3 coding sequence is TGCAGTGTTGAGACTAGTTCAGGCACCGGGGAGCTGTTTTTT. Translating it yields CSVETSSGTGELFF.

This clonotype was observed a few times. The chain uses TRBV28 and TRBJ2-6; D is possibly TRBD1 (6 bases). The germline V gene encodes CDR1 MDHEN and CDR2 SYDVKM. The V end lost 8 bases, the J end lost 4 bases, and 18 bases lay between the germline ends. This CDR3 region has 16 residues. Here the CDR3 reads CASGLWQGTGANVLTF. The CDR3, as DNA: TGTGCCAGCGGTCTCTGGCAGGGGACCGGGGCCAACGTCCTGACTTTC.

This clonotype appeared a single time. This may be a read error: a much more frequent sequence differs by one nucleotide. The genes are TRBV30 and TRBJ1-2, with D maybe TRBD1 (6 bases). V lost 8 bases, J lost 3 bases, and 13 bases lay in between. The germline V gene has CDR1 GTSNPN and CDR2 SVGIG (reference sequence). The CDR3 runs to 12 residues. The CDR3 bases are TGTGCCGGCAACAGGGATCACTATGGCTACACCTTC. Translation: CAGNRDHYGYTF.

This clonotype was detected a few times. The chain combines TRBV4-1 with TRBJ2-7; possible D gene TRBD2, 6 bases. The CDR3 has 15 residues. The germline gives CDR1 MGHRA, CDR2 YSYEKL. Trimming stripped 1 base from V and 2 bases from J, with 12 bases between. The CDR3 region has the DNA TGCGCCAGCAGCCAAGTCCTAGCGCCGACCTACGAGCAGTACTTC. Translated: CASSQVLAPTYEQYF.

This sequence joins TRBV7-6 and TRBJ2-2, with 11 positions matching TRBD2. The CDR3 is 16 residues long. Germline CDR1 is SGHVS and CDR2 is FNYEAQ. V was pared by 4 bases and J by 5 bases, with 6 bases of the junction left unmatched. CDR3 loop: CASSSLAGAPTGELFF. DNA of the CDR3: TGTGCCAGCAGCTCACTAGCGGGAGCGCCGACCGGGGAGCTGTTTTTT.

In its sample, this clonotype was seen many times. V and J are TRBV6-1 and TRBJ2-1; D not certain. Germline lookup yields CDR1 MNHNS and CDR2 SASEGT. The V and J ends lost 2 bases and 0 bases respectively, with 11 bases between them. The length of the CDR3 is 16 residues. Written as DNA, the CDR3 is TGTGCCAGCAGTGAACTGGTCGGAAGCTCCTACAATGAGCAGTTCTTC. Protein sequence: CASSELVGSSYNEQFF.

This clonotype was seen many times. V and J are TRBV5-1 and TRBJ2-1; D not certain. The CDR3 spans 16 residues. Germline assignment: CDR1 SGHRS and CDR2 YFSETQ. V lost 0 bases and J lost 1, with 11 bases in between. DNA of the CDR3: TGCGCCAGCAGCTTGGCCTCGGGTAAGTCCTACAATGAGCAGTTCTTC. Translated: CASSLASGKSYNEQFF.

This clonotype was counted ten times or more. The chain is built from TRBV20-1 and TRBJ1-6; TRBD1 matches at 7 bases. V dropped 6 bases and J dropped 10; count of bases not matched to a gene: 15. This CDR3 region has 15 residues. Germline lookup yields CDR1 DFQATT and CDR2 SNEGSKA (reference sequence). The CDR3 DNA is TGCAGTGCAACCCAACAGGGGCCTATAAACTCACCCCTCCACTTT. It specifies CSATQQGPINSPLHF.

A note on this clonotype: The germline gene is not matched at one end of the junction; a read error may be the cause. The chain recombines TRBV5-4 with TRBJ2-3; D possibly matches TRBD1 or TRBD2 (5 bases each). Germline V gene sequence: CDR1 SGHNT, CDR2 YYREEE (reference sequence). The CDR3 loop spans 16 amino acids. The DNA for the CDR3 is TGTGTCAGCAGCTCATCCGTAGGGACGTACACAGATACGCAGTATTTT. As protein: CVSSSSVGTYTDTQYF.

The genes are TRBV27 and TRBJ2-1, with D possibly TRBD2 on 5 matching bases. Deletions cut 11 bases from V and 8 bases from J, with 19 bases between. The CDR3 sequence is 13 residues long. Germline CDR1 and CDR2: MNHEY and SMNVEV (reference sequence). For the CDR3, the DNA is TGTGCCGCAGGCCCCGGACTTTTCGATGAGCAGTTCTTC. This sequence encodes CAAGPGLFDEQFF.

The CDR3 region has the DNA TGTGCCAGCAGTAACCAGGGTAATACGAACACCGGGGAGCTGTTTTTT. Translation gives CASSNQGNTNTGELFF. The V and J genes are TRBV27 and TRBJ2-2; D might be TRBD1 (5 bases). The CDR3 runs 16 residues. Trimming removed 5 bases at V and 0 bases at J, with 13 bases between. Germline CDR1 is MNHEY and CDR2 is SMNVEV (reference sequence).

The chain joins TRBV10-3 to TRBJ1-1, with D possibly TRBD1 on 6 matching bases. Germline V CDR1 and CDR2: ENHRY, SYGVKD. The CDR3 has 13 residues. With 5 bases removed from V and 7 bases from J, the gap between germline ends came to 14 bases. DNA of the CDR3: TGTGCCATCAGTAACTACCGGGACATTGAAGCTTTCTTT. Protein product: CAISNYRDIEAFF.

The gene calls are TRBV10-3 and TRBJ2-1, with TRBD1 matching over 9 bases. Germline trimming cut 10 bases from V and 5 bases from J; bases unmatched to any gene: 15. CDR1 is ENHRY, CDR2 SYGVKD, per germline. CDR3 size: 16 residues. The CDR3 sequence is CATNPGQGQWDNEQFF. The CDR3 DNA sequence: TGTGCCACAAACCCGGGACAGGGCCAATGGGACAATGAGCAGTTCTTC.

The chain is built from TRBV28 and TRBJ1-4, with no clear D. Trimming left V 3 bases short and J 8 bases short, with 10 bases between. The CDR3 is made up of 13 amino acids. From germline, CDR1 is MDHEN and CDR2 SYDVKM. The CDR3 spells CASSFQEGEKLFF. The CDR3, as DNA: TGTGCCAGCAGTTTCCAGGAAGGGGAAAAACTGTTTTTT.

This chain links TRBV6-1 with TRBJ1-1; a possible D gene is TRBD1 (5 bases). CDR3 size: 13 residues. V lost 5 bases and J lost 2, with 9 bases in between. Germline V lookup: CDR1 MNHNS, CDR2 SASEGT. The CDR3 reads CASSPDSNTEAFF. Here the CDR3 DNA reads TGTGCCAGCAGTCCCGACAGTAACACTGAAGCTTTCTTT.

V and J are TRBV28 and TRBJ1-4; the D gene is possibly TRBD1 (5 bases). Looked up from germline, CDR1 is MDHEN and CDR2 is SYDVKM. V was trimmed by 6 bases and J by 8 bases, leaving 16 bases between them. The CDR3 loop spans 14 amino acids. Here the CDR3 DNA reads TGTGCCAGCAGATCGGGGCAACGGGGGGAAAAACTGTTTTTT. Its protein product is CASRSGQRGEKLFF.

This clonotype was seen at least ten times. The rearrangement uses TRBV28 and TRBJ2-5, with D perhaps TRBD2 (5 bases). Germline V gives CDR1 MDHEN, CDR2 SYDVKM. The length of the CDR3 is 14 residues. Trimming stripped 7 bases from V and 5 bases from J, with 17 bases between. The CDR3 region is CASKETPRGETQYF. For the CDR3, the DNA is TGTGCCAGCAAAGAGACACCTCGAGGGGAGACCCAGTACTTC.

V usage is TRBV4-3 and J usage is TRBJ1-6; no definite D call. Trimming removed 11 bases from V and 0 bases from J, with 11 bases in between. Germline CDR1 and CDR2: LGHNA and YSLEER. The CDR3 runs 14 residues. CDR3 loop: CAAGRSSYNSPLHF. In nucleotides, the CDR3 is TGCGCCGCCGGGCGGAGCTCCTATAATTCACCCCTCCACTTT.

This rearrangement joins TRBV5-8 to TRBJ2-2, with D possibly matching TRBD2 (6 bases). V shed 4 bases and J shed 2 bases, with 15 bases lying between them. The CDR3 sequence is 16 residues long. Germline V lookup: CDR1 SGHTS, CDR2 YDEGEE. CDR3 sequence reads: CASSQLGRINTGELFF. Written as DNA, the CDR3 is TGTGCCAGCAGCCAGCTAGGGAGGATCAACACCGGGGAGCTGTTTTTT.